One and the same sample provided the 11 T cell receptor beta chains below, sequenced in a study of shared clonotypes between healthy human individuals. Repertoires were generated with immunoSEQ multiplex PCR, while TCRdb's copy carries only in-frame clones and drops some. The sample has some 490,000 clones; 81% are singletons. The sequencing sample was made of PBMCs. These receptor sequences come from a woman between 40 and 50 years old in good health. Some clones in this sample may be carry-over from other donors' samples.

The chain links TRBV18 to TRBJ1-3; D is ambiguous. The CDR3 totals 15 residues. Trimming took off 0 bases at V and 6 bases at J, with 12 bases between the two ends. From germline, CDR1 is KGHSH and CDR2 LQKENI. CDR3 sequence: CASSPPKRDTNTIYF. The CDR3 bases are TGTGCCAGCTCACCACCGAAAAGGGATACAAACACCATATATTTT. Combining the CDR3 with reference TRBV18 and TRBJ1-3 gives the whole variable domain NAGVMQNPRHLVRRRGQEARLRCSPMKGHSHVYWYRQLPEEGLKFMVYLQKENIIDESGMPKERFSAEFPKEGPSILRIQQVVRGDSAAYFCASSPPKRDTNTIYFGEGSWLTVV.

Remarks on this clone: Other DNA variants within this sample encode the same CDR3. The chain uses TRBV7-2 and TRBJ2-3, with D unclear. CDR1 is SGHTA and CDR2 is FQGNSA in the germline V gene. Trimming took 5 bases from V and 1 from J, leaving 7 bases between them. CDR3 length equals 13 residues. CDR3: CASSLPGTDTQYF. CDR3 nucleotides: TGTGCCAGCAGCCTTCCAGGCACAGATACGCAGTATTTT.

This clone has only a few counts. The rearrangement uses TRBV18 and TRBJ1-2; D is ambiguous. CDR3 length: 12 amino acids. Trimming pared 6 bases from V and 6 bases from J, leaving 11 bases between. The V gene's germline CDR1 is KGHSH and CDR2 LQKENI. The chain's CDR3 is CASSPQGDGYTF. The CDR3 nucleotides read TGTGCCAGCTCCCCTCAAGGCGATGGCTACACCTTC.

This clone appeared a few times. J is TRBJ1-1 and V is TRBV28; D remains unclear. This CDR3 contains 15 residues. V lost 2 bases, J lost 5 bases, and 15 bases lay in between. Germline CDR1 reads MDHEN; CDR2 reads SYDVKM. CDR3 DNA sequence: TGTGCCAGCAGTTTACCCCTCGGGCCCGAGACTGAAGCTTTCTTT. Translating gives CASSLPLGPETEAFF. Full variable domain (rest looked up from reference TRBV28 and TRBJ1-1): DVKVTQSSRYLVKRTGEKVFLECVQDMDHENMFWYRQDPGLGLRLIYFSYDVKMKEKGDIPEGYSVSREKKERFSLILESASTNQTSMYLCASSLPLGPETEAFFGQGTRLTVV.

The J gene is TRBJ2-1, the V gene TRBV27, with TRBD2 matching 9 bases. This CDR3 has 15 amino acids. V shed 5 bases, J shed 9 bases, and the junction held 11 bases outside the gene matches. Germline CDR1 and CDR2: MNHEY and SMNVEV (reference sequence). CDR3 residues: CASSTIAGAYGEQFF. The DNA for the CDR3 is TGTGCCAGCAGTACCATAGCGGGAGCCTACGGTGAGCAGTTCTTC.

The J gene is TRBJ2-7, the V gene TRBV20-1; D unresolved. The CDR3 sequence is 11 residues long. Germline CDR1 and CDR2: DFQATT and SNEGSKA (reference sequence). With 0 bases removed from V and 5 bases from J, the gap between germline ends came to 5 bases. CDR3 region: CSARDWDEQYF. As DNA, the CDR3 is TGCAGTGCTAGAGATTGGGACGAGCAGTACTTC.

The CDR3 sequence: CSAGLGDTQYF. The CDR3 DNA follows: TGCAGTGCTGGATTGGGAGATACGCAGTATTTT. The chain is built from TRBV20-1 and TRBJ2-3; D ambiguous. Germline V CDR1 and CDR2: DFQATT, SNEGSKA (reference sequence). Trimming pared 5 bases from V and 5 bases from J, leaving 8 bases between. This CDR3 spans 11 amino acids.

V is TRBV5-1 and J is TRBJ2-5; D is uncertain. Germline lookup yields CDR1 SGHRS and CDR2 YFSETQ. The CDR3 is made up of 13 amino acids. V was pared by 0 bases and J by 5 bases, with 8 bases between. CDR3 nucleotides: TGCGCCAGCAGCTTGGGGTTTGGGGAGACCCAGTACTTC. The encoded protein is CASSLGFGETQYF.

The chain uses TRBV14 and TRBJ2-7, with 7 positions matching TRBD1. Germline trimming cut 5 bases from V and 0 bases from J; bases unmatched to any gene: 7. The CDR3 is 15 residues long. Germline CDR1 is SGHDN and CDR2 is FVKESK. The CDR3 DNA is TGTGCCAGCAGCTTTGGACAGGCTTTCTCCTACGAGCAGTACTTC. Protein product: CASSFGQAFSYEQYF.

About this clone itself: A far larger clone is off by one base, so a read error is likely. This CDR3 is also generated by other DNA sequences in the sample. The chain uses TRBV18 and TRBJ1-5; 8 nucleotides line up with TRBD1. CDR3 length: 14 amino acids. The germline V gene encodes CDR1 KGHSH and CDR2 LQKENI. The CDR3, as DNA: TGTGCCAGCTCACCACCGGACAGGGAGGGGCCCCAGCATTTC. Amino acid sequence: CASSPPDREGPQHF.

As concerns this clone: A read error may be the cause here, since a much bigger clone is one base away. The rearrangement joins TRBV7-3 to TRBJ2-1; 9 bases map to TRBD1. This CDR3 is built from 14 residues. Trimming removed 5 bases from V and 4 bases from J; junction bases left unmatched: 3. The germline CDR1 and CDR2 sequences are SGHTA and FQGTGA. The chain's CDR3 is CASSPGQGYNEQFF. In DNA, the CDR3 is TGTGCCAGCAGCCCGGGACAGGGTTACAATGAGCAGTTCTTC.